Following are 27 T cell receptor beta chains from one sample sequenced in a study of T cell repertoires in cytomegalovirus infection. TCRdb reprocessed the reads via MiXCR and lists one record per CDR3 protein. The sample lists about 160,000 distinct CDR3 sequences, about 15% seen once, with around a sixth in the top ten. The sequenced sample was CD8+ T cells from PBMCs. Every receptor here comes from a human donor in good health (CMV status not recorded). Some clones in this sample may be carry-over from other donors' samples.

This chain's CDR3 is CASSSPRTGNTIYF. The CDR3, as DNA: TGTGCCAGCAGCTCCCCAAGGACAGGAAACACCATATATTTT. The chain joins TRBV7-8 to TRBJ1-3; tentative D call: TRBD1 (5 bases). The CDR3 spans 14 residues. Germline CDR1 and CDR2: SGHVS and FQNEAQ. V was cut by 4 bases and J by 4 bases, with 11 bases left in between.

This clonotype was detected only a few times. V usage is TRBV7-6 and J usage is TRBJ2-2; D remains unclear. The CDR3 has 10 residues. Trimming took 6 bases from V and 7 from J, leaving 3 bases between them. The germline gives CDR1 SGHVS, CDR2 FNYEAQ. The CDR3 reads CASSNGELFF. The CDR3 DNA reads TGTGCCAGCAGTAACGGGGAGCTGTTTTTT.

This chain uses TRBV15 with TRBJ2-7; TRBD2 aligns across 8 bases. This CDR3 has 16 amino acids. The germline gives CDR1 LNHNV, CDR2 YYDKDF (reference sequence). With 3 bases clipped from V and 6 bases from J, the junction kept 13 bases outside the gene matches. This CDR3 is CATSRDFSGSVGEQYF. As DNA, the CDR3 is TGTGCCACCAGCAGGGATTTCAGCGGGAGTGTCGGCGAGCAGTACTTC.

This clonotype has a handful of counts. The V call is TRBV6-4, the J call TRBJ2-1, with D possibly being TRBD2 (6 bases). This CDR3 has 15 amino acids. CDR1 is MRHNA, CDR2 SNTAGT, per germline. V gave up 3 bases and J gave up 4 bases, with 13 bases separating them. CDR3 region: CASSEYPGTYNEQFF. Here the CDR3 DNA reads TGTGCCAGCAGTGAATACCCCGGGACTTACAATGAGCAGTTCTTC.

In regard to this clonotype: One end of the junction fails to match germline, which may point to a read error. V is TRBV6-2 or TRBV6-3 and J is TRBJ2-1, with 7 bases aligning to TRBD1. Germline CDR1 is MNHEY and CDR2 is SVGEGT. This CDR3 is 13 amino acids long. The CDR3 nucleotides are TGTGCCCGCAGTCGACAGGGAGAGAATGAGCAGTTCTTC. It codes for CARSRQGENEQFF.

V and J are TRBV6-5 and TRBJ1-1; D is possibly TRBD1 (6 bases). Germline V CDR1 and CDR2: MNHEY, SVGAGI. The CDR3 is 14 amino acids. The V end lost 3 bases, the J end lost 5 bases, and 13 bases lay between the germline ends. The DNA of the CDR3 is TGTGCCAGCAGTTATTGGGAAGGACAGACTGAAGCTTTCTTT. Residues: CASSYWEGQTEAFF.

This clonotype has just a few counts. CDR3 protein: CASSYGGMGEKLFF. CDR3 sequence (DNA): TGTGCCAGCAGTTACGGGGGAATGGGGGAAAAACTGTTTTTT. This chain joins TRBV6-8 and TRBJ1-4; maybe TRBD1 (5 bases). There are 14 residues in the CDR3. V gave up 2 bases and J gave up 8 bases, with 12 bases separating them. Germline V gene sequence: CDR1 MNHGY, CDR2 SAAAGT.

V is TRBV4-3 and J is TRBJ1-2; D is undetermined. Germline-derived CDR1 and CDR2 are LGHNA and YSLEER. Trimming removed 0 bases at V and 1 base at J, with 12 bases between. The CDR3 covers 16 residues. This chain's CDR3 is CASSQEVLHNNYGYTF. In DNA form, the CDR3 reads TGCGCCAGCAGCCAAGAAGTATTGCACAATAACTATGGCTACACCTTC.

This clonotype was seen a handful of times. The chain uses TRBV25-1 and TRBJ2-1; unclear D gene. Germline V gene data show CDR1 as MGHDK and CDR2 as SYGVNS. This CDR3 comprises 18 residues. Trimming took off 3 bases at V and 0 bases at J, with 18 bases between the two ends. CDR3 in amino acids: CASSDPESYLSSYNEQFF. In DNA, the CDR3 is TGTGCCAGCAGTGACCCGGAGAGCTACCTCAGCTCCTACAATGAGCAGTTCTTC.

The chain is built from TRBV7-2 and TRBJ2-1; D might be TRBD2 (5 bases). Trimming left V 4 bases short and J 3 bases short, with 16 bases between. The CDR3 is made up of 16 amino acids. Germline-derived CDR1 and CDR2 are SGHTA and FQGNSA. The CDR3 region has the DNA TGTGCCAGCAGCTCCGTCCCAGCGGCGCTCTACAATGAGCAGTTCTTC. It yields the protein CASSSVPAALYNEQFF.

This clonotype was found a few times. The chain carries TRBV7-2 and TRBJ1-1, with D possibly matching TRBD1 (5 bases). V lost 4 bases and J 7 bases, leaving 7 bases between the germline ends. Germline V gene sequence: CDR1 SGHTA, CDR2 FQGNSA. CDR3 length: 11 amino acids. The chain's CDR3 is CASSWQGEAFF. DNA for the CDR3: TGTGCCAGCAGCTGGCAGGGTGAAGCTTTCTTT. The variable domain in full, with the rest retrieved from reference TRBV7-2 and TRBJ1-1, is GAGVSQSPSNKVTEKGKDVELRCDPISGHTALYWYRQSLGQGLEFLIYFQGNSAPDKSGLPSDRFSAERTGGSVSTLTIQRTQQEDSAVYLCASSWQGEAFFGQGTRLTVV.

This clonotype was detected many times. V and J are TRBV7-2 and TRBJ2-4, with a weak D call TRBD2 (6 bases). This CDR3 spans 17 amino acids. V shed 1 base and J shed 2 bases, with 15 bases lying between them. Germline CDR1 SGHTA, CDR2 FQGNSA. CDR3 coding DNA: TGTGCCAGCAGCTTAGAGGAGGGTCGGAGGACCAAAAACATTCAGTACTTC. Its protein is CASSLEEGRRTKNIQYF.

The V call is TRBV28, the J call TRBJ2-7; weak D call: TRBD1 (5 bases). CDR1 and CDR2 from the germline V gene are MDHEN and SYDVKM. This CDR3 is built from 15 residues. V lost 3 bases and J lost 3, with 15 bases in between. The CDR3 loop reads CASSFDRSLVYEQYF. CDR3 nucleotides: TGTGCCAGCAGTTTCGACAGATCCTTGGTCTACGAGCAGTACTTC.

CDR3 sequence: CASTAANTEAFF. The CDR3 region has the DNA TGTGCCAGCACGGCAGCGAACACTGAAGCTTTCTTT. The V and J genes are TRBV7-6 and TRBJ1-1; D uncertain. The germline CDR1 and CDR2 sequences are SGHVS and FNYEAQ. V was cut by 7 bases and J by 1 base, with 7 bases left in between. There are 12 residues in the CDR3.

CDR3 in DNA: TGTGCCAGCAGTTTCCACTCGGTTGGTACTGAAGCTTTCTTT. This encodes CASSFHSVGTEAFF. This chain joins TRBV28 and TRBJ1-1, with D unresolved. The CDR3 contains 14 residues. Germline CDR1 reads MDHEN; CDR2 reads SYDVKM. The V gene lost 3 bases and the J gene lost 5 bases, with 13 bases spanning the gap.

This clonotype was counted at least ten times. The CDR3 sequence is CASSLVGSGGLGNYGYTF. The CDR3 bases are TGTGCCAGCAGCTTAGTCGGGTCAGGGGGCTTAGGAAACTATGGCTACACCTTC. The V call is TRBV7-8, the J call TRBJ1-2; TRBD1 matches 8 bases. Germline CDR1 reads SGHVS; CDR2 reads FQNEAQ. After removal of 1 base from V and 2 bases from J, the junction contained 12 bases not matched to a gene. The CDR3 runs 18 residues. Drawing the rest from reference TRBV7-8 and TRBJ1-2, the complete variable domain is GAGVSQSPRYKVAKRGQDVALRCDPISGHVSLFWYQQALGQGPEFLTYFQNEAQLDKSGLPSDRFFAERPEGSVSTLKIQRTQQEDSAVYLCASSLVGSGGLGNYGYTFGSGTRLTVV.

This clonotype appeared a single time. The chain couples TRBV12-3 or TRBV12-4 to TRBJ2-7; D remains unclear. V dropped 5 bases and J dropped 0 bases, with 5 bases sitting between them. The CDR3 is 12 residues long. CDR3 sequence (DNA): TGTGCCAGCAGTACGATCTCCTACGAGCAGTACTTC. This sequence encodes CASSTISYEQYF.

The CDR3 sequence: CSARELAGYYEQYF. CDR3 in DNA: TGCAGTGCTAGAGAACTAGCGGGGTACTACGAGCAGTACTTC. The rearrangement joins TRBV20-1 to TRBJ2-7, with 10 bases identical to TRBD2. V was pared by 0 bases and J by 3 bases, with 2 bases of the junction left unmatched. In germline, CDR1 is DFQATT, CDR2 SNEGSKA (reference sequence). CDR3 length equals 14 residues.

The CDR3 region has the DNA TGTGCCAGTACGTCGGCAGGCCGTTCCTACGAGCAGTACTTC. This sequence encodes CASTSAGRSYEQYF. The chain couples TRBV19 to TRBJ2-7, with unresolved D. The CDR3 contains 14 residues. Germline V CDR1 and CDR2: LNHDA, SQIVND (reference sequence). Trimming shortened V by 7 bases and J by 1 base, and 14 bases separated the two germline ends.

This chain joins TRBV28 and TRBJ1-1, with unresolved D. From germline, CDR1 is MDHEN and CDR2 SYDVKM. With 4 bases removed from V and 5 bases from J, the gap between germline ends came to 17 bases. The CDR3 is 15 residues long. The CDR3 nucleotides read TGTGCCAGCAGTTCCCACGTTGGAGTTCGGACTGAAGCTTTCTTT. Protein product: CASSSHVGVRTEAFF.

The rearrangement joins TRBV6-2 or TRBV6-3 to TRBJ2-6; D is ambiguous. Between the trimmed V and J ends, which lost 11 bases and 2 bases, there was a span of 4 bases. The CDR3 is 11 amino acids. Germline CDR1 is MNHEY and CDR2 is SVGEGT. CDR3 sequence: CAATGANVLTF. The CDR3 DNA is TGTGCCGCGACTGGGGCCAACGTCCTGACTTTC.

This clonotype was observed many times. This chain uses TRBV5-1 with TRBJ2-1; tentatively, D is TRBD2 (5 bases). Deletions cut 5 bases from V and 7 bases from J, with 16 bases between. Looked up from germline, CDR1 is SGHRS and CDR2 is YFSETQ. This CDR3 spans 14 amino acids. DNA of the CDR3: TGCGCCAGCAGAAGTCTGGACTCAGAAAATGAGCAGTTCTTC. It is translated as CASRSLDSENEQFF.

This rearrangement joins TRBV2 to TRBJ2-7, with D unresolved. Trimming left V 7 bases short and J 2 bases short, with 12 bases between. The CDR3 is 13 amino acids. Germline V gene sequence: CDR1 SNHLY, CDR2 FYNNEI. The CDR3 coding sequence is TGTGCCAGCATACCTGGTACCGCCTACGAGCAGTACTTC. Translation gives CASIPGTAYEQYF.

This clonotype was seen only a few times. The chain carries TRBV3-1 and TRBJ2-3; 8 nucleotides line up with TRBD2. The CDR3 runs to 15 residues. V was clipped by 4 bases and J by 2 bases; unmatched bases: 5. The V gene's germline CDR1 is LGHDT and CDR2 YNNKEL (reference sequence). The CDR3 coding sequence is TGTGCCAGCAGCCTTTTCGGGGGGGCCACAGATACGCAGTATTTT. Its protein is CASSLFGGATDTQYF.

CDR3 coding DNA: TGCGCCAGCAGCCGAGGTTTTACAGGGCTGGCCGGGGAGCTGTTTTTT. Translated: CASSRGFTGLAGELFF. The chain has TRBV4-3 and TRBJ2-2, with a possible D match to TRBD1 (6 bases). Looked up from germline, CDR1 is LGHNA and CDR2 is YSLEER. CDR3 length equals 16 residues. V lost 4 bases and J 6 bases, leaving 18 bases between the germline ends.

The chain is built from TRBV7-6 and TRBJ2-7; 9 bases agree with TRBD1. Germline V gene data show CDR1 as SGHVS and CDR2 as FNYEAQ. This CDR3 has 15 residues. After removal of 3 bases from V and 2 bases from J, the junction contained 5 bases not matched to a gene. CDR3 bases: TGTGCCAGCAGCTTCGGGACAGGGAACACCTACGAGCAGTACTTC. Its translation is CASSFGTGNTYEQYF.

The table lists this clonotype with a few counts. The chain combines TRBV25-1 with TRBJ2-7; unclear D gene. The CDR3 is made up of 13 amino acids. Trimming cost V 4 bases and J 2 bases, with 9 bases left between them. Germline V gene lookup returns CDR1 MGHDK and CDR2 SYGVNS. CDR3 sequence (DNA): TGTGCCAGCAGTGTGGGAAGGCCCTACGAGCAGTACTTC. It codes for CASSVGRPYEQYF.